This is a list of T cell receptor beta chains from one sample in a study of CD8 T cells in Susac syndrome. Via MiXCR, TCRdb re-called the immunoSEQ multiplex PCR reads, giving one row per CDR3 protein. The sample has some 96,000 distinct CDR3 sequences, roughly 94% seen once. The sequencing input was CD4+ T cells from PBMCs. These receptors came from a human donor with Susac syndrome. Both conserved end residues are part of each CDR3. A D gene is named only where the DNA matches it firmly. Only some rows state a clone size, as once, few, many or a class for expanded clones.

cdr3_aa: CASSQERTSSYNEQFF
cdr3_nt: TGTGCCAGCAGCCAAGAAAGGACTAGCTCCTACAATGAGCAGTTCTTC
v_call: TRBV4-2
clone_size: .
j_call: TRBJ2-1
d_call: TRBD2

cdr3_aa: CASSRQASQGSTDTQYF
cdr3_nt: TGCGCCAGCAGCCGCCAAGCCTCCCAGGGATCCACAGATACGCAGTATTTT
v_call: TRBV4-3
clone_size: .
j_call: TRBJ2-3
d_call: .

cdr3_aa: CASSQDWGGGNTIYF
cdr3_nt: TGCGCCAGCAGCCAAGATTGGGGAGGAGGAAACACCATATATTTT
v_call: TRBV4-1
clone_size: .
j_call: TRBJ1-3
d_call: .

cdr3_aa: CASSQLIQGGRLETQYF
cdr3_nt: TGTGCCAGCAGCCAACTTATCCAGGGGGGGCGGCTAGAGACCCAGTACTTC
v_call: TRBV3-1
clone_size: .
j_call: TRBJ2-5
d_call: .

cdr3_aa: CSVEAAFTDTQYF
cdr3_nt: TGCAGCGTTGAAGCCGCCTTCACAGATACGCAGTATTTT
v_call: TRBV29-1
clone_size: .
j_call: TRBJ2-3
d_call: .

cdr3_aa: CASSQDHRNYLNNEQFF
cdr3_nt: TGCGCCAGCAGCCAAGATCATAGGAACTACCTAAACAATGAGCAGTTCTTC
v_call: TRBV4-3
clone_size: .
j_call: TRBJ2-1
d_call: .

cdr3_aa: CASSPLAGLNTGELFF
cdr3_nt: TGTGCCAGCAGCCCATTAGCGGGATTGAACACCGGGGAGCTGTTTTTT
v_call: TRBV14
clone_size: .
j_call: TRBJ2-2
d_call: TRBD2

cdr3_aa: CASSPPGQWAYTF
cdr3_nt: TGTGCCAGCTCTCCCCCGGGACAATGGGCCTACACCTTC
v_call: TRBV18
clone_size: .
j_call: TRBJ1-2
d_call: .

cdr3_aa: CASSFRASYEQYF
cdr3_nt: TGCGCCAGCAGCTTCCGGGCCTCCTATGAGCAGTACTTC
v_call: TRBV5-1
clone_size: .
j_call: TRBJ2-7
d_call: .

cdr3_aa: CASSSYRDRGLYEQYF
cdr3_nt: TGCGCCAGCAGCTCGTACCGGGACAGGGGGCTTTACGAGCAGTACTTC
v_call: TRBV5-1
clone_size: .
j_call: TRBJ2-7
d_call: TRBD1

cdr3_aa: CASSLAEGYEQYF
cdr3_nt: TGTGCCAGCAGTTTAGCGGAGGGTTACGAGCAGTACTTC
v_call: TRBV12-3/TRBV12-4
clone_size: .
j_call: TRBJ2-7
d_call: .

cdr3_aa: CASSQDRVLGETQYF
cdr3_nt: TGTGCCAGCAGCCAAGATCGAGTCTTGGGAGAGACCCAGTACTTC
v_call: TRBV14
clone_size: .
j_call: TRBJ2-5
d_call: .

cdr3_aa: CAWSFGRAAEAFF
cdr3_nt: TGTGCCTGGAGCTTCGGGAGGGCCGCTGAAGCTTTCTTT
v_call: TRBV30
clone_size: .
j_call: TRBJ1-1
d_call: .

cdr3_aa: CATSGQTYEQYF
cdr3_nt: TGTGCCACCAGTGGACAGACTTACGAGCAGTACTTC
v_call: TRBV24-1
clone_size: .
j_call: TRBJ2-7
d_call: .

cdr3_aa: CASSSGGAGANVLTF
cdr3_nt: TGTGCCAGCAGCTCTGGGGGGGCTGGGGCCAACGTCCTGACTTTC
v_call: TRBV28
clone_size: .
j_call: TRBJ2-6
d_call: TRBD2

cdr3_aa: CASSEGTFSYEQYF
cdr3_nt: TGTGCCAGCAGCGAGGGGACATTCTCCTACGAGCAGTACTTC
v_call: TRBV9
clone_size: .
j_call: TRBJ2-7
d_call: .

cdr3_aa: CATSGVRGGLFF
cdr3_nt: TGTGCCACCAGCGGCGTGCGGGGAGGACTGTTTTTT
v_call: TRBV15
clone_size: .
j_call: TRBJ1-4
d_call: .

cdr3_aa: CATRQNLKNIQYF
cdr3_nt: TGTGCCACCAGACAGAATTTAAAAAACATTCAGTACTTC
v_call: TRBV15
clone_size: .
j_call: TRBJ2-4
d_call: .

cdr3_aa: CAWTTGQVTSEAFF
cdr3_nt: TGTGCCTGGACGACGGGGCAGGTGACCTCTGAAGCTTTCTTT
v_call: TRBV30
clone_size: .
j_call: TRBJ1-1
d_call: .

cdr3_aa: CSASLSTTGTDTQYF
cdr3_nt: TGCAGTGCTAGTTTGTCCACTACAGGGACAGATACGCAGTATTTT
v_call: TRBV20-1
clone_size: .
j_call: TRBJ2-3
d_call: .

cdr3_aa: CASRDDHNEQFF
cdr3_nt: TGTGCCAGCAGGGACGACCACAATGAGCAGTTCTTC
v_call: TRBV2
clone_size: .
j_call: TRBJ2-1
d_call: .

cdr3_aa: CASSYAGYEQYF
cdr3_nt: TGTGCCAGCAGTTACGCGGGGTACGAGCAGTACTTC
v_call: TRBV6-5
clone_size: .
j_call: TRBJ2-7
d_call: .

cdr3_aa: CAVEEHNEQFF
cdr3_nt: TGTGCCGTAGAAGAGCACAATGAGCAGTTCTTC
v_call: TRBV11-1
clone_size: .
j_call: TRBJ2-1
d_call: .

cdr3_aa: CAISESVDQPQHF
cdr3_nt: TGTGCCATCAGTGAGTCGGTCGATCAGCCCCAGCATTTT
v_call: TRBV10-3
clone_size: .
j_call: TRBJ1-5
d_call: .

cdr3_aa: CASSQARGFETQYF
cdr3_nt: TGTGCCAGCAGCCAGGCCCGAGGGTTCGAGACCCAGTACTTC
v_call: TRBV7-9
clone_size: medium-sized
j_call: TRBJ2-5
d_call: .

cdr3_aa: CASSLRRGYGYTF
cdr3_nt: TGTGCCAGCAGCCTTAGGCGGGGGTATGGCTACACCTTC
v_call: TRBV9
clone_size: once
j_call: TRBJ1-2
d_call: .

cdr3_aa: CASSEVRGTDTQYF
cdr3_nt: TGTGCCAGCAGTGAAGTCAGGGGAACCGATACGCAGTATTTT
v_call: TRBV2
clone_size: .
j_call: TRBJ2-3
d_call: .

cdr3_aa: CASSYGGTNEKLFF
cdr3_nt: TGTGCCAGCAGTTACGGGGGAACTAATGAAAAACTGTTTTTT
v_call: TRBV6-5
clone_size: .
j_call: TRBJ1-4
d_call: .

cdr3_aa: CASSPTGAFNEQFF
cdr3_nt: TGCGCCAGCAGCCCAACCGGGGCGTTCAATGAGCAGTTCTTC
v_call: TRBV4-1
clone_size: .
j_call: TRBJ2-1
d_call: .

cdr3_aa: CSVEGTGSETQYF
cdr3_nt: TGCAGCGTTGAAGGGACAGGCTCTGAGACCCAGTACTTC
v_call: TRBV29-1
clone_size: .
j_call: TRBJ2-5
d_call: TRBD1

cdr3_aa: CASGVASQGGTRRGYTF
cdr3_nt: TGTGCCAGCGGCGTAGCCAGTCAGGGGGGGACTCGAAGAGGCTACACCTTC
v_call: TRBV9
clone_size: .
j_call: TRBJ1-2
d_call: TRBD1

cdr3_aa: CASSQNRDPFWADTQYF
cdr3_nt: TGTGCCAGCAGCCAGAACCGGGACCCCTTTTGGGCAGATACGCAGTATTTT
v_call: TRBV14
clone_size: .
j_call: TRBJ2-3
d_call: .

cdr3_aa: CASSIGRNTEAFF
cdr3_nt: TGTGCCAGTAGTATCGGGAGAAACACTGAAGCTTTCTTT
v_call: TRBV19
clone_size: once
j_call: TRBJ1-1
d_call: .

cdr3_aa: CASSQGTAGDTDTQYF
cdr3_nt: TGTGCCAGCAGCCAAGGGACAGCGGGGGACACAGATACGCAGTATTTT
v_call: TRBV3-1
clone_size: .
j_call: TRBJ2-3
d_call: TRBD2

cdr3_aa: CASSYNPGTGDGYTF
cdr3_nt: TGTGCCAGCAGTTACAACCCCGGGACTGGGGATGGCTACACCTTC
v_call: TRBV6-6
clone_size: once
j_call: TRBJ1-2
d_call: .

cdr3_aa: CASSQDLQALEQYF
cdr3_nt: TGTGCCAGCAGCCAAGATCTACAAGCCCTCGAGCAGTACTTC
v_call: TRBV3-1
clone_size: .
j_call: TRBJ2-7
d_call: .

cdr3_aa: CASSLEAGQVWVEQYF
cdr3_nt: TGTGCCAGCAGCTTAGAGGCAGGACAGGTATGGGTCGAGCAGTACTTC
v_call: TRBV7-2
clone_size: .
j_call: TRBJ2-7
d_call: TRBD1

cdr3_aa: CASRPTGQNTGELFF
cdr3_nt: TGTGCCAGCAGGCCGACGGGTCAGAACACCGGGGAGCTGTTTTTT
v_call: TRBV28
clone_size: .
j_call: TRBJ2-2
d_call: .

cdr3_aa: CASSERQGNNEQFF
cdr3_nt: TGTGCCAGCAGCGAACGACAGGGTAACAATGAGCAGTTCTTC
v_call: TRBV9
clone_size: .
j_call: TRBJ2-1
d_call: TRBD1

cdr3_aa: CAPAESSNQPQHF
cdr3_nt: TGCGCCCCAGCGGAGTCTAGCAATCAGCCCCAGCATTTT
v_call: TRBV4-1
clone_size: .
j_call: TRBJ1-5
d_call: .

cdr3_aa: CASSHPGGFYTEAFF
cdr3_nt: TGTGCCAGCAGCCACCCAGGGGGCTTCTACACTGAAGCTTTCTTT
v_call: TRBV3-1
clone_size: .
j_call: TRBJ1-1
d_call: TRBD1

cdr3_aa: CASSLEAGGNYGYTF
cdr3_nt: TGTGCCAGCAGCTTAGAAGCAGGGGGTAACTATGGCTACACCTTC
v_call: TRBV11-2
clone_size: .
j_call: TRBJ1-2
d_call: TRBD1

cdr3_aa: CASSLSSGGRRDTQYF
cdr3_nt: TGTGCCAGCAGTTTATCCAGCGGGGGGCGTAGAGATACGCAGTATTTT
v_call: TRBV12-3/TRBV12-4
clone_size: .
j_call: TRBJ2-3
d_call: TRBD2

cdr3_aa: CASSYLWDSSEQYF
cdr3_nt: TGTGCCAGCAGTTACTTATGGGACAGCAGCGAGCAGTACTTC
v_call: TRBV6-5
clone_size: .
j_call: TRBJ2-7
d_call: TRBD1

cdr3_aa: CASSKYRFLNTEAFF
cdr3_nt: TGTGCCAGCAGTAAATACAGGTTTCTGAACACTGAAGCTTTCTTT
v_call: TRBV12-3/TRBV12-4
clone_size: .
j_call: TRBJ1-1
d_call: .

cdr3_aa: CASSNRQGVNEKLFF
cdr3_nt: TGTGCCAGCAGCAACCGACAGGGAGTTAATGAAAAACTGTTTTTT
v_call: TRBV7-8
clone_size: .
j_call: TRBJ1-4
d_call: TRBD1

cdr3_aa: CSASGYGELFF
cdr3_nt: TGCAGTGCCTCAGGGTACGGGGAGCTGTTTTTT
v_call: TRBV20-1
clone_size: .
j_call: TRBJ2-2
d_call: .

cdr3_aa: CASSVERNSPLHF
cdr3_nt: TGTGCCAGCAGCGTAGAGAGAAATTCACCCCTCCACTTT
v_call: TRBV9
clone_size: .
j_call: TRBJ1-6
d_call: .